This TCR beta chain originates from a study of beta chain features in type 1 diabetes. Note on this clone: Its antigen is still unknown.

Points from the study as a whole: TCRB CDR3s were moderately but significantly shorter in Type 1 diabetes patients in all four CD4+ subsets. A greater similarity of naive, central memory and Treg TCRB repertoires was seen among patients than among healthy donors.

The length of the CDR3 is 15 residues. Germline CDR1 reads SGHRS; CDR2 reads YFSETQ. V was cut by 5 bases and J by 0 bases, with 14 bases left in between. cDNA synthesis used the whole RNA isolate, giving expressed TCRB sequences. Clones were sequenced by immunoSEQ multiplex PCR, and TCRdb holds only the in-frame ones, with some missing. The data contain a few hundred thousand clones, 11% of them singletons. The sample consisted of naive CD4+ T cells from blood. The gene calls are TRBV5-1 and TRBJ2-5; possibly TRBD1 for D (6 bases). The receptor's source is a man between 25 and 39 years old with type 1 diabetes. CDR3: CASSLTGYYQETQYF. CDR3 nucleotides: TGCGCCAGCAGTTTGACAGGTTACTACCAAGAGACCCAGTACTTC.